This record covers a single T cell receptor beta chain. V lost 6 bases, J lost 6 bases, and 9 bases lay in between. Germline values: CDR1 SGHTA, CDR2 FQGNSA. The CDR3 sequence is 12 residues long. This sample is part of a study of blood T cell repertoires in COVID-19. In the study overall: The United States, Italy and Spain supplied acute and convalescent COVID-19 samples.

Libraries were prepared by immunoSEQ multiplex PCR; TCRdb keeps only in-frame clonotypes and omits some of them. The data hold about 250,000 clones, with approximately 90% observed a single time. Sequenced material: PBMCs or T cells enriched from blood (not recorded which). This chain connects TRBV7-2 to TRBJ1-5, with D hard to call. The sequence was collected from a middle-aged man who had recovered from COVID-19. DNA for the CDR3: TGTGCCAGCAGTTACGCAGGTCAGCCCCAGCATTTT. This translates into CASSYAGQPQHF.